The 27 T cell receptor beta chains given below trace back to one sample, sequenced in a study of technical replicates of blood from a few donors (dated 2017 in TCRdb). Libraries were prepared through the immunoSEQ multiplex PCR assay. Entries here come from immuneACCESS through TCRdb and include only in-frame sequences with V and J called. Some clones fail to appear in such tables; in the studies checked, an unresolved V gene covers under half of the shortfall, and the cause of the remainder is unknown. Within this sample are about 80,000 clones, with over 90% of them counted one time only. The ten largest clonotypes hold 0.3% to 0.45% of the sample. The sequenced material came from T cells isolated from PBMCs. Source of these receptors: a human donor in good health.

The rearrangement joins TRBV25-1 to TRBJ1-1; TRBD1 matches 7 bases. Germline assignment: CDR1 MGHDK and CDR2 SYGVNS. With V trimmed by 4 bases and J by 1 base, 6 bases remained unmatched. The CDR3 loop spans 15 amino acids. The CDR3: CASSGPGTANTEAFF. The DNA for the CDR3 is TGTGCCAGCAGTGGACCCGGGACAGCGAACACTGAAGCTTTCTTT.

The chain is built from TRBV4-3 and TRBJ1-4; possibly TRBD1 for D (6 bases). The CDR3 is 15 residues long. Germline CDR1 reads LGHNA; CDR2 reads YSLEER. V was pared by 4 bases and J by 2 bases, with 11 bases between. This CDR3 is CASSRLQGTNEKLFF. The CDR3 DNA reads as TGCGCCAGCAGCCGCCTACAGGGCACTAATGAAAAACTGTTTTTT.

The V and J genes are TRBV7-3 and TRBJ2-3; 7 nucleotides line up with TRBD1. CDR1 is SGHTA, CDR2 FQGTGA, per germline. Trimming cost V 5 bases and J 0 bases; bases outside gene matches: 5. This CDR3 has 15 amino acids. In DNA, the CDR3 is TGTGCCAGCAGCACGGGGACAGTGAGCACAGATACGCAGTATTTT. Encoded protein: CASSTGTVSTDTQYF.

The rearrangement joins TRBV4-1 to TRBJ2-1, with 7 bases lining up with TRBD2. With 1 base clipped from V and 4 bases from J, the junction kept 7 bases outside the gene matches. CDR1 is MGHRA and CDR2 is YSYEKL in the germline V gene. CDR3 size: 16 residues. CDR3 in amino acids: CASSQVQRDLYNEQFF. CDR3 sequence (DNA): TGCGCCAGCAGCCAAGTTCAGCGGGACCTATACAATGAGCAGTTCTTC.

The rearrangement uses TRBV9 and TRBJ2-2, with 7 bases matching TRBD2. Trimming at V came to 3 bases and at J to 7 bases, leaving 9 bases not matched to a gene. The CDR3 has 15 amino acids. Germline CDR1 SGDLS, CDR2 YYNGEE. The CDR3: CASSGEAGVYGELFF. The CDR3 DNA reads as TGTGCCAGCAGCGGCGAGGCGGGAGTTTACGGGGAGCTGTTTTTT.

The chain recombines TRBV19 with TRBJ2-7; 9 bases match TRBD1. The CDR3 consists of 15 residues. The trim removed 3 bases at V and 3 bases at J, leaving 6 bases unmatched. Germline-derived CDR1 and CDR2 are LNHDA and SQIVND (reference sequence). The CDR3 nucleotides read TGTGCCAGTAGTATCGGGACAGGGTCGGGCTACGAGCAGTACTTC. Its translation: CASSIGTGSGYEQYF.

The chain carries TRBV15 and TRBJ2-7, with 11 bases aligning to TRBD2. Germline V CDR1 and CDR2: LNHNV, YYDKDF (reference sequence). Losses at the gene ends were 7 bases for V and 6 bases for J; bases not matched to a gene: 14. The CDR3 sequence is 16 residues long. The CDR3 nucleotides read TGTGCCACCACCGCAACAGAACTAGCGGGGGCCTCCGAGCAGTACTTC. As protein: CATTATELAGASEQYF.

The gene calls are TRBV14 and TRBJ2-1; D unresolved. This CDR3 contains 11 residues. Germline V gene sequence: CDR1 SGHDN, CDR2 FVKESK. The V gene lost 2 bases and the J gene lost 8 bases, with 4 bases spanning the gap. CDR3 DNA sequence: TGTGCCAGCAGCCAACGAGATGAGCAGTTCTTC. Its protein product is CASSQRDEQFF.

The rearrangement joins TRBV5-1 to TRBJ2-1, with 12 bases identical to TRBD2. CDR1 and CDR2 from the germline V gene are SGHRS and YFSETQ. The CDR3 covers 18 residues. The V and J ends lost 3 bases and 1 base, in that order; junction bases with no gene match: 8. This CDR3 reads CASSSEGLAGVSYNEQFF. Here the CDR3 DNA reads TGCGCCAGCAGCTCCGAGGGACTAGCGGGCGTGTCCTACAATGAGCAGTTCTTC.

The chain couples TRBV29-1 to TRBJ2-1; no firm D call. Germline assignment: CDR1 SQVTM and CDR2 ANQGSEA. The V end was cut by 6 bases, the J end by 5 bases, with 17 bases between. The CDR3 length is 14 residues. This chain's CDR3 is CSVTHWAQDNEQFF. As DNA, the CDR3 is TGCAGCGTCACTCACTGGGCCCAGGACAATGAGCAGTTCTTC.

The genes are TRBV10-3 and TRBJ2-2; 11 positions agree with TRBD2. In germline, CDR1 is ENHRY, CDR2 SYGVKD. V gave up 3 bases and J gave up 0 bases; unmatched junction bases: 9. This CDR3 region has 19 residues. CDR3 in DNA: TGTGCCATCAGTGATTTGGGCCTAGCGGGAGGACCGAACACCGGGGAGCTGTTTTTT. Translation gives CAISDLGLAGGPNTGELFF.

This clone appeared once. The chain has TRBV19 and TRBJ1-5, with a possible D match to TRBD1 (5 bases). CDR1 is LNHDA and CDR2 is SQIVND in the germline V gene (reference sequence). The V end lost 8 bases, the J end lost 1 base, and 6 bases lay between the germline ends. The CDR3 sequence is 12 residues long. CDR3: CASGGSNQPQHF. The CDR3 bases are TGTGCCAGTGGGGGGAGCAATCAGCCCCAGCATTTT.

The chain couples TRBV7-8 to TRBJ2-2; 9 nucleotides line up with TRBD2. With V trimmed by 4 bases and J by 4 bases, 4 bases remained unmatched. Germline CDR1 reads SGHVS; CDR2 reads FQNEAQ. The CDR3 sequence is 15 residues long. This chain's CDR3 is CASSYSGSPTGELFF. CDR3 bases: TGTGCCAGCAGCTATAGCGGGAGTCCCACCGGGGAGCTGTTTTTT.

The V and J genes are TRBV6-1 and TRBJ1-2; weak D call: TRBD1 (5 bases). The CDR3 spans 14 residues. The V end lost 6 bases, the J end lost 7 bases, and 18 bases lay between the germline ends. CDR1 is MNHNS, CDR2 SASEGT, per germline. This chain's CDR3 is CASSLSQGVSGYTF. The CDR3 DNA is TGTGCCAGCAGCCTATCCCAGGGCGTTAGTGGCTACACCTTC.

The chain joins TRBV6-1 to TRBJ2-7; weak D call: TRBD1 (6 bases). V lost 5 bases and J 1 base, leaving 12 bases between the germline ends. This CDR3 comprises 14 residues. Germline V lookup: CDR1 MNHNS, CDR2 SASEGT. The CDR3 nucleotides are TGTGCCAGCAGTTCACAGGGAATTTCCTACGAGCAGTACTTC. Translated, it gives CASSSQGISYEQYF.

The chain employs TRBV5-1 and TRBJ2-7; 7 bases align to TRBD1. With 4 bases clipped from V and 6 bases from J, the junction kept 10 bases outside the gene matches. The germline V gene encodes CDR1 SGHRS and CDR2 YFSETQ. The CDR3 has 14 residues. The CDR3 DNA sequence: TGCGCCAGCAGCCCGGACCGACAGGGAAGCGAGCAGTACTTC. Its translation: CASSPDRQGSEQYF.

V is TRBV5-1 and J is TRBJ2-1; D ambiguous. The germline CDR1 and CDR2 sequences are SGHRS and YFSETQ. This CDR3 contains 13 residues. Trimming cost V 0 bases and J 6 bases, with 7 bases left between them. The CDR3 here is CASSLGSRNEQFF. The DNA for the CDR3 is TGCGCCAGCAGCTTGGGGAGCCGCAATGAGCAGTTCTTC.

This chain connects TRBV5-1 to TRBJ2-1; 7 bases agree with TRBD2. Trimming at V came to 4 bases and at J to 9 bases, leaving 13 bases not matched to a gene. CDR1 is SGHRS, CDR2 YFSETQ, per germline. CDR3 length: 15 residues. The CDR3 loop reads CASSRGAGNQGEQFF. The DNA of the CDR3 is TGCGCCAGCAGCCGGGGAGCGGGAAATCAGGGTGAGCAGTTCTTC.

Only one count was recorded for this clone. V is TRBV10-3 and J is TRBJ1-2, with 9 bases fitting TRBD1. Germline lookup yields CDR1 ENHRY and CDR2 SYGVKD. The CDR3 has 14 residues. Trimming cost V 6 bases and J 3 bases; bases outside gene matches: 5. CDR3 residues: CAIRPTGGYYGYTF. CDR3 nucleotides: TGTGCCATCAGACCGACAGGGGGTTACTATGGCTACACCTTC.

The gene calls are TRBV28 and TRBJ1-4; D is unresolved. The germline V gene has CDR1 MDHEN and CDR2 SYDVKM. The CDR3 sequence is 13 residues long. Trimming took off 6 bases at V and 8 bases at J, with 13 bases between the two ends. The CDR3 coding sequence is TGTGCCAGCAGAGGAAGAGGTGTGGAAAAACTGTTTTTT. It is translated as CASRGRGVEKLFF.

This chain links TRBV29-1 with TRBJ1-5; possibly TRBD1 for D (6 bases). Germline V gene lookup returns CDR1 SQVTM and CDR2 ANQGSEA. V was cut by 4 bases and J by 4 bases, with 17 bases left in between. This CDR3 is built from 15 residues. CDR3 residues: CSVGQGQTPNQPQHF. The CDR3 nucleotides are TGCAGCGTTGGCCAGGGACAAACTCCTAATCAGCCCCAGCATTTT.

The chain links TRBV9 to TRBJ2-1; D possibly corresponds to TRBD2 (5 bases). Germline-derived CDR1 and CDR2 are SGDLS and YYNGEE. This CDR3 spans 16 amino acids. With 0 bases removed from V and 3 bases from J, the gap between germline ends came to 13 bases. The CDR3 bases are TGTGCCAGCAGCGTAGCGAGTCTAGCTGGCTACAATGAGCAGTTCTTC. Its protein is CASSVASLAGYNEQFF.

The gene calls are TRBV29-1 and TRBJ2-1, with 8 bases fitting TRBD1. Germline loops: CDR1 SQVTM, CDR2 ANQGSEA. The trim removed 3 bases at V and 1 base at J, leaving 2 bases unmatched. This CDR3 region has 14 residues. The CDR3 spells CSVDDRGSYNEQFF. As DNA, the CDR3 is TGCAGCGTTGACGACAGGGGTTCCTACAATGAGCAGTTCTTC.

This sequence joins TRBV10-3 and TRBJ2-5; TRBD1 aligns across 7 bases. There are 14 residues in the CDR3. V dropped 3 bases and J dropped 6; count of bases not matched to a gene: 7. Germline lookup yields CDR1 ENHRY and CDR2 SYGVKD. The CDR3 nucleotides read TGTGCCATCAGTGAAGACAGGGTAGCAAAGACCCAGTACTTC. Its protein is CAISEDRVAKTQYF.

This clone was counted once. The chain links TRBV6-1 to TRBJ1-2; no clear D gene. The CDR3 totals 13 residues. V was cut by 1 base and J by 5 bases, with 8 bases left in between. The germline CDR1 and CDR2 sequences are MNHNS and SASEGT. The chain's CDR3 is CASSEDSFYGYTF. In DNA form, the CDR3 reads TGTGCCAGCAGTGAAGACTCATTTTATGGCTACACCTTC.

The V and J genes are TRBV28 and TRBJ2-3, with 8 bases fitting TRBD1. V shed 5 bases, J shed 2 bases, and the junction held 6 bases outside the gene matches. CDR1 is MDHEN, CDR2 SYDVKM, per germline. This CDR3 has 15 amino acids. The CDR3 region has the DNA TGTGCCAGCAGTCTAAGGACAGGGTCCACAGATACGCAGTATTTT. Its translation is CASSLRTGSTDTQYF.

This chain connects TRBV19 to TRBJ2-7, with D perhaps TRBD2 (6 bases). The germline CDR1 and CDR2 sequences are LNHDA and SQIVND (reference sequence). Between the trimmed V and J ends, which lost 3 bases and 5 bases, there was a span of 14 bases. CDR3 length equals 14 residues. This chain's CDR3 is CASSIVGGEDEQYF. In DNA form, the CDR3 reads TGTGCCAGTAGTATTGTGGGGGGTGAGGACGAGCAGTACTTC. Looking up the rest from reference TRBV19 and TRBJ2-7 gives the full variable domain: DGGITQSPKYLFRKEGQNVTLSCEQNLNHDAMYWYRQDPGQGLRLIYYSQIVNDFQKGDIAEGYSVSREKKESFPLTVTSAQKNPTAFYLCASSIVGGEDEQYFGPGTRLTVT.